This TCR beta chain comes out of a study of OX40 agonist ivuxolimab in advanced cancers. Study-level background: Of mixed ages from about 20 to 90 and averaging around 60 years, the group was about 80% male.

Patients were ineligible given autoimmune disease history or systemic immunosuppression. Blood sampling took place at baseline, cycle 4 day 1, and cycle 7 day 1. Germline-derived CDR1 and CDR2 are SGHTA and FQGNSA. The V end lost 5 bases, the J end lost 8 bases, and 10 bases lay between the germline ends. This CDR3 is 12 amino acids long. Clones were sequenced by immunoSEQ multiplex PCR, and TCRdb holds only the in-frame ones, with some missing. The sample lists approximately 82,000 clones, 75% to 90% occurring once. This clone was counted a single time. The antigen is unknown. Study-level findings and limits: Which antigen the expanded peripheral T cells recognized is unknown.

This sequence originates from an adult with an advanced solid tumor such as melanoma, head and neck, liver or kidney cancer. The material sequenced was CD4+ or CD8+ T cells sorted from blood, taken in a trial of the OX40 agonist ivuxolimab. The chain has TRBV7-2 and TRBJ2-1, with a tentative D call TRBD1 (7 bases). The CDR3 DNA sequence: TGTGCCAGCAGCCTCAGGGGGGATGAGCAGTTCTTC. It is translated as CASSLRGDEQFF.